Listed below are T cell receptor beta chains from one sample, sequenced in a study of blood T cell repertoires in COVID-19. Data came from immunoSEQ multiplex PCR; TCRdb stores just in-frame clones and leaves some out. The sample has 250,000 to 350,000 clones, roughly nine tenths seen once. Material for sequencing was peripheral blood. The source is a woman in her 30s with COVID-19, enrolled during active disease. CDR3s include the opening cysteine and the closing phenylalanine or tryptophan. The D gene is left open where the match is weak. For some rows the clone size is stated as once, few or many, or as a class when expanded; others skip it.

D gene: NA
J gene: TRBJ1-1
V gene: TRBV6-5
clone size: NA
CDR3 protein: CASSYSMRGRTEAFF
CDR3 DNA: TGTGCCAGCAGTTACTCAATGCGGGGGAGGACTGAAGCTTTCTTT

D gene: TRBD1
J gene: TRBJ1-1
V gene: TRBV19
clone size: NA
CDR3 protein: CASSIGTGVLTEAFF
CDR3 DNA: TGTGCCAGTAGTATCGGGACAGGGGTTTTAACTGAAGCTTTCTTT

D gene: NA
J gene: TRBJ1-1
V gene: TRBV19
clone size: NA
CDR3 protein: CASTQYRDAEAFF
CDR3 DNA: TGTGCCAGTACCCAATACAGGGACGCTGAAGCTTTCTTT

D gene: TRBD1
J gene: TRBJ1-4
V gene: TRBV19
clone size: NA
CDR3 protein: CASSRGTGIDEKLFF
CDR3 DNA: TGTGCCAGTAGCCGTGGGACAGGGATAGATGAAAAACTGTTTTTT

D gene: NA
J gene: TRBJ2-5
V gene: TRBV27
clone size: NA
CDR3 protein: CASSLSTGLKETQYF
CDR3 DNA: TGTGCCAGCAGTTTATCCACAGGTCTTAAAGAGACCCAGTACTTC

D gene: TRBD1
J gene: TRBJ2-7
V gene: TRBV19
clone size: NA
CDR3 protein: CASSISGGGLDVYEQYF
CDR3 DNA: TGTGCCAGTAGTATTTCAGGGGGCGGTTTAGATGTCTACGAGCAGTACTTC

D gene: NA
J gene: TRBJ1-2
V gene: TRBV3-1/TRBV3-2
clone size: NA
CDR3 protein: CASSRADSQLYGYTF
CDR3 DNA: TGTGCCAGCAGCCGGGCGGACAGCCAACTCTATGGCTACACCTTC

D gene: TRBD1
J gene: TRBJ2-1
V gene: TRBV30
clone size: NA
CDR3 protein: CAWSDRVSYNEQFF
CDR3 DNA: TGTGCCTGGTCTGACAGGGTGTCCTACAATGAGCAGTTCTTC

D gene: NA
J gene: TRBJ1-1
V gene: TRBV5-4
clone size: NA
CDR3 protein: CASSPTGTIGTEAFF
CDR3 DNA: TGTGCCAGCAGCCCCACGGGGACTATCGGCACTGAAGCTTTCTTT

D gene: TRBD1
J gene: TRBJ1-4
V gene: TRBV7-2
clone size: NA
CDR3 protein: CASSLEQGNEKLFF
CDR3 DNA: TGTGCCAGCAGCTTAGAACAGGGGAATGAAAAACTGTTTTTT

D gene: TRBD1
J gene: TRBJ1-1
V gene: TRBV5-1
clone size: NA
CDR3 protein: CASSQGGTTLNTEAFF
CDR3 DNA: TGCGCCAGCAGCCAGGGGGGTACGACTCTGAACACTGAAGCTTTCTTT

D gene: NA
J gene: TRBJ2-7
V gene: TRBV4-1
clone size: NA
CDR3 protein: CASSQDLGVGREQYF
CDR3 DNA: TGCGCCAGCAGCCAAGATCTAGGGGTGGGGCGCGAGCAGTACTTC

D gene: NA
J gene: TRBJ1-5
V gene: TRBV28
clone size: NA
CDR3 protein: CASIPQANQPQHF
CDR3 DNA: TGTGCCAGCATCCCCCAGGCCAATCAGCCCCAGCATTTT

D gene: TRBD1
J gene: TRBJ1-1
V gene: TRBV5-1
clone size: NA
CDR3 protein: CASSLLTQGANEAFF
CDR3 DNA: TGCGCCAGCAGCCTACTCACACAGGGGGCTAACGAAGCTTTCTTT

D gene: NA
J gene: TRBJ1-1
V gene: TRBV4-1
clone size: few
CDR3 protein: CASSQGQTGYTEAFF
CDR3 DNA: TGCGCCAGCAGCCAGGGGCAGACAGGTTACACTGAAGCTTTCTTT

D gene: TRBD2
J gene: TRBJ2-6
V gene: TRBV3-1/TRBV3-2
clone size: NA
CDR3 protein: CASSQPGLAQSGANVLTF
CDR3 DNA: TGTGCCAGCAGTCAACCGGGACTAGCCCAATCTGGGGCCAACGTCCTGACTTTC

D gene: TRBD2
J gene: TRBJ2-7
V gene: TRBV15
clone size: NA
CDR3 protein: CATSRDRSGRPYEQYF
CDR3 DNA: TGTGCCACCAGCAGAGATCGTAGCGGGAGGCCCTACGAGCAGTACTTC

D gene: TRBD1
J gene: TRBJ2-7
V gene: TRBV28
clone size: NA
CDR3 protein: CASSVDRDEQYF
CDR3 DNA: TGTGCCAGCAGTGTTGACAGGGACGAGCAGTACTTC

D gene: TRBD1
J gene: TRBJ1-5
V gene: TRBV19
clone size: NA
CDR3 protein: CASSGGQGPFSNQPQHF
CDR3 DNA: TGTGCCAGTAGTGGAGGACAGGGGCCTTTTAGCAATCAGCCCCAGCATTTT

D gene: TRBD1
J gene: TRBJ2-2
V gene: TRBV28
clone size: few
CDR3 protein: CASKLGDRNTGELFF
CDR3 DNA: TGTGCCAGCAAATTAGGGGACAGGAACACCGGGGAGCTGTTTTTT

D gene: NA
J gene: TRBJ2-1
V gene: TRBV6-2/TRBV6-3
clone size: NA
CDR3 protein: CASSTRSSYNEQFF
CDR3 DNA: TGTGCCAGCAGTACTCGGAGCTCCTACAATGAGCAGTTCTTC

D gene: NA
J gene: TRBJ1-6
V gene: TRBV10-2
clone size: once
CDR3 protein: CATTPAGANSPLHF
CDR3 DNA: TGCGCCACCACCCCGGCAGGGGCGAATTCACCCCTCCACTTT

D gene: TRBD2
J gene: TRBJ2-1
V gene: TRBV4-1
clone size: once
CDR3 protein: CASSQSSAGVFYEQFF
CDR3 DNA: TGCGCCAGCAGCCAAAGCAGTGCGGGAGTTTTCTATGAGCAGTTCTTC

D gene: TRBD1
J gene: TRBJ1-5
V gene: TRBV19
clone size: NA
CDR3 protein: CASSATGESNQPQHF
CDR3 DNA: TGTGCCAGTAGCGCGACAGGGGAAAGCAATCAGCCCCAGCATTTT

D gene: TRBD1
J gene: TRBJ2-5
V gene: TRBV10-3
clone size: NA
CDR3 protein: CASRDRAETQYF
CDR3 DNA: TGTGCCAGCAGGGACAGGGCAGAGACCCAGTACTTC

D gene: NA
J gene: TRBJ2-2
V gene: TRBV4-1
clone size: NA
CDR3 protein: CASSQDQAGPGELFF
CDR3 DNA: TGCGCCAGCAGCCAAGATCAGGCAGGTCCCGGGGAGCTGTTTTTT

D gene: TRBD2
J gene: TRBJ2-1
V gene: TRBV6-6
clone size: NA
CDR3 protein: CASSRTLRTSGSNNEQFF
CDR3 DNA: TGTGCCAGCAGTCGAACGTTAAGGACTAGCGGGAGCAACAATGAGCAGTTCTTC

D gene: NA
J gene: TRBJ1-1
V gene: TRBV7-2
clone size: NA
CDR3 protein: CASSPVGVNTEAFF
CDR3 DNA: TGTGCCAGCAGCCCCGTCGGGGTTAACACTGAAGCTTTCTTT

D gene: NA
J gene: TRBJ2-1
V gene: TRBV27
clone size: NA
CDR3 protein: CASSFSTDEQFF
CDR3 DNA: TGTGCCAGCAGTTTTTCAACAGATGAGCAGTTCTTC